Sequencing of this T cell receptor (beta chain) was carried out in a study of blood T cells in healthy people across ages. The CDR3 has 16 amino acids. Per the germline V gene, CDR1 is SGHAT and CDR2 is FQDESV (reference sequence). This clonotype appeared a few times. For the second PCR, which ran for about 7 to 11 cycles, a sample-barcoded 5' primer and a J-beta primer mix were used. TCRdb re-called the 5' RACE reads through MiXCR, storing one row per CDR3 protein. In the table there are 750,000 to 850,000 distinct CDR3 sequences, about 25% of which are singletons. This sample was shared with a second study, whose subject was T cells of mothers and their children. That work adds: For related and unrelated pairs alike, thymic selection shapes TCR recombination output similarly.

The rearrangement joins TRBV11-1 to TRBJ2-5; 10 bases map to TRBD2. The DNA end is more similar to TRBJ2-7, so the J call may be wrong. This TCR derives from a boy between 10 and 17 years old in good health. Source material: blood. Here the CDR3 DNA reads TGTGCCAGCAGCTTAGAGCCTAGCGGGGGCCACTACGAGCAGTACTTC. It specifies CASSLEPSGGHYEQYF.